This entry features one T cell receptor beta chain sequence. The target antigen is unknown. Germline V CDR1 and CDR2: GTSNPN, SVGIG (reference sequence). The V gene lost 5 bases and the J gene lost 0 bases, with 10 bases spanning the gap. The CDR3 totals 13 residues. This table comes from immunoSEQ multiplex PCR, and its TCRdb copy is limited to in-frame clones, with some not included. The repertoire holds approximately 100,000 clones, about 90% seen once, with 0.79% in the top ten. This record comes from a study of OX40 agonist ivuxolimab in advanced cancers. The wider study: Patients receiving dose escalation had hepatocellular carcinoma, melanoma, renal cell or head and neck cancer. Broader study findings: Expanded clones were, on average, more numerous in CD8+ T cells than in CD4+.

This sequence originates from an adult with an advanced solid tumor such as melanoma, head and neck, liver or kidney cancer. The sample here was CD4+ or CD8+ T cells sorted from blood, taken in a trial of the OX40 agonist ivuxolimab. This chain uses TRBV30 with TRBJ1-1, with D tentatively TRBD1 (5 bases). CDR3 in amino acids: CAWGRGLNTEAFF. In DNA form, the CDR3 reads TGTGCCTGGGGGAGGGGACTGAACACTGAAGCTTTCTTT.